Described below is a single T cell receptor (beta chain) sequence and its context. Its cognate antigen is unknown. The data stem from a study of T-cell reconstitution after alpha-beta-depleted transplantation in children. Study observations and caveats: Fresh T-cell production supplied most of the T-cell counts and diversity seen one year after transplant. By about two months after transplant, alpha-beta T cells reportedly arose from several hundred graft clones that had expanded.

Unique molecular identifiers were incorporated during preparation of the TCRbeta library. TCRdb reprocessed the PCR reads via MiXCR and lists one record per CDR3 protein. Of over 400,000 distinct CDR3 sequences listed, 43% are singletons. V gave up 5 bases and J gave up 12 bases; unmatched junction bases: 16. The CDR3 spans 15 residues. Germline V gene data show CDR1 as MDHEN and CDR2 as SYDVKM. The sequence derives from a girl under 10 years old with aplastic anemia, due to receive a stem cell transplant. This chain uses TRBV28 with TRBJ2-7; TRBD2 matches 10 bases. The sequencing here drew on PBMCs, taken before TCRalphabeta/CD19-depleted stem cell transplant. CDR3: CASSVTSGNHGGLYF. The CDR3 nucleotides read TGTGCCAGCAGTGTAACTAGCGGGAACCACGGCGGGCTGTACTTC.